This T cell receptor beta chain was observed in a study of blood T cell repertoires in COVID-19. There are a few counts of this clone. CDR3 size: 16 residues. Trimming at V came to 4 bases and at J to 3 bases, leaving 8 bases not matched to a gene. Germline V lookup: CDR1 ENHRY, CDR2 SYGVKD. How the authors handled the data: Estimation of nucleated cell counts was performed using reference gene primer amplification. The repertoire was sequenced with immunoSEQ multiplex PCR; TCRdb's copy has only in-frame clones and lacks some. The DNA gave D and trimming, while V, J and clone size come from that table. The table has 150,000 to 200,000 clones, roughly 90% seen once; the top ten hold about 1.4%.

This rearrangement joins TRBV10-3 to TRBJ2-5; 10 nucleotides agree with TRBD2. This clonotype was sampled from a woman aged 50 to 60 with acute or convalescent COVID-19. Sequenced: peripheral blood. The CDR3 protein is CAISGAFGTSEETQYF. The CDR3 DNA reads TGTGCCATCAGTGGTGCCTTTGGGACTAGCGAAGAGACCCAGTACTTC.